This T cell receptor beta chain was recovered during a study of response to subunit inactivated influenza vaccine. The V end was cut by 4 bases, the J end by 3 bases, with 10 bases between. Germline loops: CDR1 SGDLS, CDR2 YYNGEE. This CDR3 is built from 13 residues. TCRdb re-derived calls from the RT-PCR reads in MiXCR, one entry per CDR3 protein. This table has 300,000 to 350,000 distinct CDR3 sequences, about a fifth appearing once. The chain is built from TRBV9 and TRBJ1-1; D not resolved. The receptor was isolated from a man between 50 and 75 years old who received an inactivated influenza vaccine. Sequenced material: PBMCs from blood, taken less than 22 months after vaccination. Here the CDR3 DNA reads TGTGCCAGCAGCCTTGGGCCCGACACTGAAGCTTTCTTT. The encoded protein is CASSLGPDTEAFF.